This TCR beta chain was sequenced during a study of chronic HIV infection and antiretroviral therapy (dated by TCRdb to the mid-2010s). Library preparation was by 5' RACE. Sequencing instrument: Illumina MiSeq. Through fastp at Q25 and MiXCR, TCRdb rebuilt clones from the public reads, retaining in-frame beta chains. CDR3 protein sequences are deduplicated, and each keeps its most common genes and DNA. The sample table records over 40,000 distinct CDR3 sequences; roughly 19% of these occur just once. The top ten constitute roughly 3% of the sample. The CDR3 holds 19 amino acids from the cysteine to the phenylalanine. The CDR3 DNA has 57 bases and is translated from base 1. With regard to this clonotype: Its antigen is still unknown. The input lacks base qualities; no much larger clone sits a single base away.

The source is an adult who had HIV and had not received antiretroviral therapy, or was an uninfected healthy control (not recorded which). The sequenced sample was peripheral blood. The rearranged segments are TRBV21-1 and TRBJ1-2; the table's D call, TRBD1, was not checked against the DNA. TRBV21-1 is designated a pseudogene. Here the CDR3 is given as CASSNPPDSPPWAMVGYTF. The DNA sequence reads TGTGCCAGCAGCAATCCTCCGGACAGCCCGCCGTGGGCCATGGTTGGCTACACCTTC.